Listed here are 8 T cell receptor beta chains from one sample, sequenced in a study of type 1 and type 2 diabetes patients. The PCR template was genomic DNA. Amplification of the beta chain CDR3 used 30 forward and 13 reverse multiplex primers. One entry per CDR3 protein results from TCRdb running MiXCR on the multiplex PCR reads. The top ten hold about an eighth of the sample, which has fewer than 300,000 distinct CDR3 sequences, approximately 45% seen once. The source material was peripheral blood mononuclear cells (PBMCs). The receptors here all came from a man aged 18 to 29 with type 2 diabetes.

V and J are TRBV20-1 and TRBJ2-7; D might be TRBD1 or TRBD2, each matching 5 bases. The germline V gene encodes CDR1 DFQATT and CDR2 SNEGSKA (reference sequence). With 3 bases removed from V and 10 bases from J, the gap between germline ends came to 25 bases. The CDR3 contains 15 residues. Written as DNA, the CDR3 is TGCAGTGCTAGCATCATAGGACGGAGGTCCAGGGCCCAGTACTTC. It is translated as CSASIIGRRSRAQYF.

This clonotype was counted a few times. The J gene is TRBJ2-7, the V gene TRBV12-3 or TRBV12-4; D possibly uses TRBD1 or TRBD2 (5 bases each). V lost 5 bases and J lost 3, with 14 bases in between. CDR3 size: 14 residues. Here the CDR3 reads CASSHGANNYEQYF. DNA of the CDR3: TGTGCCAGCAGTCACGGGGCTAACAACTACGAGCAGTACTTC.

The gene calls are TRBV6-1 and TRBJ1-3; no clear D. Germline V gene data show CDR1 as MNHNS and CDR2 as SASEGT. The CDR3 length is 14 residues. Trimming shortened V by 2 bases and J by 3 bases, and 8 bases separated the two germline ends. The CDR3 reads CASSELAVGNTIYF. The CDR3 DNA sequence: TGTGCCAGCAGTGAATTAGCTGTTGGAAACACCATATATTTT.

This clonotype was found a few times. V is TRBV29-1 and J is TRBJ1-1; no clear D. The CDR3 runs 16 residues. The germline gives CDR1 SQVTM, CDR2 ANQGSEA. V gave up 2 bases and J gave up 0 bases, with 16 bases separating them. For the CDR3, the DNA is TGCAGCGTTGAAACCCCCTTGCAGACCATGAACACTGAAGCTTTCTTT. Protein product: CSVETPLQTMNTEAFF. The entire variable domain, with the rest obtained from reference TRBV29-1 and TRBJ1-1, is as follows: SAVISQKPSRDICQRGTSLTIQCQVDSQVTMMFWYRQQPGQSLTLIATANQGSEATYESGFVIDKFPISRPNLTFSTLTVSNMSPEDSSIYLCSVETPLQTMNTEAFFGQGTRLTVV.

This clonotype has more than one count but fewer than ten. The chain couples TRBV9 to TRBJ2-1; 9 bases agree with TRBD2. Germline lookup yields CDR1 SGDLS and CDR2 YYNGEE. J was trimmed by 3 bases and V by 2 bases; bases with no gene match: 6. The CDR3 extends over 16 amino acids. CDR3 DNA: TGTGCCAGCAGCGTGTTAGCGGGGGCTTACTACAATGAGCAGTTCTTC. Its protein product is CASSVLAGAYYNEQFF.

The chain joins TRBV12-3 or TRBV12-4 to TRBJ2-1, with a weak D call TRBD2 (6 bases). The CDR3 is 16 residues long. V was pared by 4 bases and J by 4 bases, with 17 bases between. CDR3 bases: TGTGCCAGCAGTTATCCTCAGGGAGGAGTATACAATGAGCAGTTCTTC. Translation: CASSYPQGGVYNEQFF.

Notes on this clonotype: This may arise from a read error, as a much more abundant clone is one base away. This rearrangement joins TRBV15 to TRBJ2-7; 7 nucleotides agree with TRBD1. The V gene's germline CDR1 is LNHNV and CDR2 YYDKDF (reference sequence). The CDR3 extends over 15 amino acids. V lost 5 bases to trimming and J lost 3 bases; unmatched junction nucleotides: 10. Here the CDR3 reads CATSDRGQTIYEQYF. For the CDR3, the DNA is TGTGCCACCAGCGATAGGGGACAGACTATCTACGAGCAGTACTTC.

This chain joins TRBV7-9 and TRBJ2-7; weak D call: TRBD2 (5 bases). The CDR3 extends over 15 amino acids. The germline CDR1 and CDR2 sequences are SEHNR and FQNEAQ (reference sequence). Trimming stripped 1 base from V and 0 bases from J, with 10 bases between. The CDR3 sequence is CASSLVMGSSYEQYF. For the CDR3, the DNA is TGTGCCAGCAGCTTAGTTATGGGGAGCTCCTACGAGCAGTACTTC. Drawing the rest from reference TRBV7-9 and TRBJ2-7, the complete variable domain is DTGVSQNPRHKITKRGQNVTFRCDPISEHNRLYWYRQTLGQGPEFLTYFQNEAQLEKSRLLSDRFSAERPKGSFSTLEIQRTEQGDSAMYLCASSLVMGSSYEQYFGPGTRLTVT.